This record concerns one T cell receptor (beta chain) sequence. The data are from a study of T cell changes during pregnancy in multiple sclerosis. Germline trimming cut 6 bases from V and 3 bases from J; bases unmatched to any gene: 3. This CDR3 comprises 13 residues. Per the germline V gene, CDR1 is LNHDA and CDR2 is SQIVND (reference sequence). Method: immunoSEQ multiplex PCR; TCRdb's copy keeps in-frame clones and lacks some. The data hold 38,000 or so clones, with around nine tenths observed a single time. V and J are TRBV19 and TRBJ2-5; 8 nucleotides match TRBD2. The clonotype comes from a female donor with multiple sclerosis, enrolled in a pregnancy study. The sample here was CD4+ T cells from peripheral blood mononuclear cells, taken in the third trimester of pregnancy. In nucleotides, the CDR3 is TGTGCCAGTAGGTTTAGCGGGGAAGAGACCCAGTACTTC. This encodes CASRFSGEETQYF.